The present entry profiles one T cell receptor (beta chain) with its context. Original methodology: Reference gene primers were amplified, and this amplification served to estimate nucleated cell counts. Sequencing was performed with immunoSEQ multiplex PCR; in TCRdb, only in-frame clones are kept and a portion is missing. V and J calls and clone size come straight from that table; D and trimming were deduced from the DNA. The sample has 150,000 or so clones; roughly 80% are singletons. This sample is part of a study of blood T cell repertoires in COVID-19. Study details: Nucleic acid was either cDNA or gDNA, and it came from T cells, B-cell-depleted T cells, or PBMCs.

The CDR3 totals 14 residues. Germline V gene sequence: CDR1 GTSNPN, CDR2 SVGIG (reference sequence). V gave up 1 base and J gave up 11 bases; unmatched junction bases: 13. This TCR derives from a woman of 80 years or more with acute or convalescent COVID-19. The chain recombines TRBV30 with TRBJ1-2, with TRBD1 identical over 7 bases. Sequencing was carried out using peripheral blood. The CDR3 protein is CAWSGKGSGGRYTF. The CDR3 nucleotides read TGTGCCTGGAGTGGGAAGGGTTCAGGGGGGCGATACACCTTC.